Following are 4 T cell receptor beta chains from one sample sequenced in a study of PD-L1 blockade in urothelial cancer (dated by TCRdb to about 2017). Library creation used the immunoSEQ multiplex PCR assay. TCRdb obtained this table from immuneACCESS and retained in-frame rearrangements with V and J assigned. These tables miss some clones; where compared with another copy, unresolved V genes account for less than half of the shortfall, and the remainder is unexplained. The sample data list more than 85,000 clones, and about 90% of these were observed just once. 0.75% to 0.95% of the sample goes to the ten largest clones. The sequenced sample was PBMCs, obtained around atezolizumab (anti-PD-L1) treatment. The receptor set was obtained from a woman older than 75 with urothelial cancer.

The genes are TRBV27 and TRBJ2-7, with 8 bases fitting TRBD2. CDR1 is MNHEY and CDR2 is SMNVEV in the germline V gene (reference sequence). V shed 5 bases and J 2 bases; nucleotides not matched to a gene: 11. The CDR3 runs 16 residues. The CDR3: CASSPRVTGGAYEQYF. The DNA for the CDR3 is TGTGCCAGCAGTCCCCGCGTAACGGGGGGGGCCTACGAGCAGTACTTC.

V gene TRBV7-2 combines with J gene TRBJ2-3; possibly TRBD1 for D (6 bases). V lost 6 bases, J lost 7 bases, and 20 bases lay in between. Per the germline V gene, CDR1 is SGHTA and CDR2 is FQGNSA. The CDR3 consists of 15 residues. The CDR3 DNA reads as TGTGCCAGCAGGAGGGGCAGGGGAGCCCGCAATACGCAGTATTTT. Its translation is CASRRGRGARNTQYF.

In its sample, this clone was seen a few times. The chain employs TRBV7-9 and TRBJ2-1; 9 bases match TRBD2. Per germline, CDR1 SEHNR and CDR2 FQNEAQ (reference sequence). V trimming: 2 bases; J trimming: 9 bases; junction bases outside the gene matches: 5. CDR3 length: 14 residues. Written as DNA, the CDR3 is TGTGCCAGCAGCTTAAGCCTAGCGGGACTTGAGCAGTTCTTC. It specifies CASSLSLAGLEQFF.

The chain recombines TRBV27 with TRBJ2-1; 9 positions agree with TRBD1. Per the germline V gene, CDR1 is MNHEY and CDR2 is SMNVEV (reference sequence). The CDR3 covers 14 residues. V gave up 8 bases and J gave up 3 bases; unmatched junction bases: 5. This chain's CDR3 is CASWTGEFYNEQFF. As DNA, the CDR3 is TGTGCCAGCTGGACAGGGGAATTCTACAATGAGCAGTTCTTC.